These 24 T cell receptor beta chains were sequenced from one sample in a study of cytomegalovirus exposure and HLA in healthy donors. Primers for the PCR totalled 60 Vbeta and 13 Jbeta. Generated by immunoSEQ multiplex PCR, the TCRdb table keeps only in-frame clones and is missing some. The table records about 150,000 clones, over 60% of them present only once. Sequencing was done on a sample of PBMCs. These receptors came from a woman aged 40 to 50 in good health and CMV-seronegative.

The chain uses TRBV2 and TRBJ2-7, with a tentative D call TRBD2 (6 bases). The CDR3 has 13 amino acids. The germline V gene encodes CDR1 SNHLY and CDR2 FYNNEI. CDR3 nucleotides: TGTGCACGGGGAGGAGACCCCTCCTACGAGCAGTACTTC. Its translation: CARGGDPSYEQYF.

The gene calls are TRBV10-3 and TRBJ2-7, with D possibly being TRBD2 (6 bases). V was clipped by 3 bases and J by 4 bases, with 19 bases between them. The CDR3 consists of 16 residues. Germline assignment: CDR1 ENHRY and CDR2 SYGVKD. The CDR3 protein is CAISDPIRESVYEQYF. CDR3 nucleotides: TGTGCCATCAGTGATCCGATCCGGGAGAGTGTATACGAGCAGTACTTC.

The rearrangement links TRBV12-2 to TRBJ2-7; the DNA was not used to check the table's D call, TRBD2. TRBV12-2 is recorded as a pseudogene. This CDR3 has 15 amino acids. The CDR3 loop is CASRFGLADSYEQYF. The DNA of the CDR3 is TGTGCAAGTCGCTTCGGACTAGCGGATTCCTACGAGCAGTACTTC.

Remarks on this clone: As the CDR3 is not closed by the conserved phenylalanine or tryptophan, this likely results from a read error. This CDR3 is CASRSTGFIEAFV. CDR3 nucleotide sequence: TGTGCCAGCAGGAGCACAGGGTTTATTGAAGCTTTCGTT. The rearrangement links TRBV28 to TRBJ1-1; possibly TRBD1 for D (6 bases). Deletions cut 6 bases from V and 7 bases from J, with 15 bases between. The germline CDR1 and CDR2 sequences are MDHEN and SYDVKM. This CDR3 region has 13 residues.

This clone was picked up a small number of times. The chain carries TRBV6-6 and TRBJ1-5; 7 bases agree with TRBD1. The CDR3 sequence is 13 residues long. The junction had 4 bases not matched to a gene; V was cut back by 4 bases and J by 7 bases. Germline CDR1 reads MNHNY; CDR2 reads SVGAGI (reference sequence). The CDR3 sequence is CASSFDRAQPQHF. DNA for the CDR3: TGTGCCAGCAGTTTTGACAGGGCCCAGCCCCAGCATTTT.

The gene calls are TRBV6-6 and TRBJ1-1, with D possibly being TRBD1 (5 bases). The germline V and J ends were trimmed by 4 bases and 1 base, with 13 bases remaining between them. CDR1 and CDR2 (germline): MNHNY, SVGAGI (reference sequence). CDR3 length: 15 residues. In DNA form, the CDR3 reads TGTGCCAGCAGTTCTCGGCGGGGCGGGAACACTGAAGCTTTCTTT. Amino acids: CASSSRRGGNTEAFF.

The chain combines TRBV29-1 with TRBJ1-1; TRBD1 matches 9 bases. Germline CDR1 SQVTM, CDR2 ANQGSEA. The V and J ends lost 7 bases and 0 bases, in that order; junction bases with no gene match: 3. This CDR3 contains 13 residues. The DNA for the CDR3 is TGCAGCGGGACAGGGGCTATGAACACTGAAGCTTTCTTT. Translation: CSGTGAMNTEAFF.

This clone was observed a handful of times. CDR3: CASSLGSLSTYGYTF. As DNA, the CDR3 is TGTGCCAGCAGTTTAGGTTCCCTGTCGACTTATGGCTACACCTTC. This chain uses TRBV28 with TRBJ1-2; D gene ambiguous. CDR3 length: 15 residues. Trimming stripped 2 bases from V and 5 bases from J, with 15 bases between. The germline CDR1 and CDR2 sequences are MDHEN and SYDVKM.

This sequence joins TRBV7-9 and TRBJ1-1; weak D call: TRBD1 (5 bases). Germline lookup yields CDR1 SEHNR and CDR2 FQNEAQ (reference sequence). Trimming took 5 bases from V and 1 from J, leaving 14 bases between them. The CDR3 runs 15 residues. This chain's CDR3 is CASSGWDFPNTEAFF. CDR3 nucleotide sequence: TGTGCCAGCAGCGGCTGGGACTTTCCGAACACTGAAGCTTTCTTT.

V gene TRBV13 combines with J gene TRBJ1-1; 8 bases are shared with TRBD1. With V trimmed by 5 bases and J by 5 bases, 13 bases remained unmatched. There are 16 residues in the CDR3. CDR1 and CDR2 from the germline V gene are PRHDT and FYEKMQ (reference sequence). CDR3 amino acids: CASSPYQTGVGTEAFF. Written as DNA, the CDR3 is TGTGCCAGCAGCCCATACCAGACAGGGGTGGGGACTGAAGCTTTCTTT.

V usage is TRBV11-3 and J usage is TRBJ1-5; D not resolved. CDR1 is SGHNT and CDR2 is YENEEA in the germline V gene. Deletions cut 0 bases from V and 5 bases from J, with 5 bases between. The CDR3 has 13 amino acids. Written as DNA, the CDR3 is TGTGCCAGCAGCTTAGAACATGATCAGCCCCAGCATTTT. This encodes CASSLEHDQPQHF.

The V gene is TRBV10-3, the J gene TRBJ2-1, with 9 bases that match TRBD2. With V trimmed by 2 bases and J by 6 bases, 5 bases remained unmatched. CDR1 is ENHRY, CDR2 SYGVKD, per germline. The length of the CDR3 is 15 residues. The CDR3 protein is CAISEAGGPRNEQFF. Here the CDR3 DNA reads TGTGCCATCAGTGAGGCGGGAGGGCCCCGCAATGAGCAGTTCTTC.

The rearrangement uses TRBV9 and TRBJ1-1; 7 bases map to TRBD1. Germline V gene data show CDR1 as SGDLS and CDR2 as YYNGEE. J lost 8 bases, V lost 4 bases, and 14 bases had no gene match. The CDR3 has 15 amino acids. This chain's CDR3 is CASSPSPGSGGEAFF. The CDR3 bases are TGTGCCAGCAGCCCATCCCCGGGTTCAGGGGGGGAAGCTTTCTTT.

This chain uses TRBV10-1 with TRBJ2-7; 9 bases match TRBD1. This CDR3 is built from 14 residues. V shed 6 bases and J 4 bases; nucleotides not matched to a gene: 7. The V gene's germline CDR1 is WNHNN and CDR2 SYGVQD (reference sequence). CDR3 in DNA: TGCGCCAGCAGCCCCGGGACAGGGCTGTACGAGCAGTACTTC. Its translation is CASSPGTGLYEQYF.

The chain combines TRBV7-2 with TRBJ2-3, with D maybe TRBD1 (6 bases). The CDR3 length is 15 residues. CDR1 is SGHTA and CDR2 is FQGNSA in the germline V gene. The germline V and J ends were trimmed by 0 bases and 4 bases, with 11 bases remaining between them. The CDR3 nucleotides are TGTGCCAGCAGCTTAGCGCCAGGGGCCGCAGATACGCAGTATTTT. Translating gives CASSLAPGAADTQYF.

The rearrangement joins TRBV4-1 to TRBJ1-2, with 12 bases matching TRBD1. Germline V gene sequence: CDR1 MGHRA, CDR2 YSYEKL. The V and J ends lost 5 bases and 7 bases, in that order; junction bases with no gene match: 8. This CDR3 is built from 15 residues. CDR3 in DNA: TGCGCCAGCAGCTCTCCGGGACAGGGGGCGCGTGGCTACACCTTC. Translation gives CASSSPGQGARGYTF.

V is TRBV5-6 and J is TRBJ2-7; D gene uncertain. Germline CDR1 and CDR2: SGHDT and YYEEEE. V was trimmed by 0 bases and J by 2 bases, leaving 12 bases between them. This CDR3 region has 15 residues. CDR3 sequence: CASSLASRWAYEQYF. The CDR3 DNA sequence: TGTGCCAGCAGCTTGGCTTCCAGGTGGGCCTACGAGCAGTACTTC.

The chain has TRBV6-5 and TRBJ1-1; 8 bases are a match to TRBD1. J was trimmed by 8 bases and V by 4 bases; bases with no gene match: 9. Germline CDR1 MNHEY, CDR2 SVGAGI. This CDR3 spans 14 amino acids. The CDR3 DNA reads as TGTGCCAGCAGTTTCACAGGGGGAGACCCCGAAGCTTTCTTT. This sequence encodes CASSFTGGDPEAFF.

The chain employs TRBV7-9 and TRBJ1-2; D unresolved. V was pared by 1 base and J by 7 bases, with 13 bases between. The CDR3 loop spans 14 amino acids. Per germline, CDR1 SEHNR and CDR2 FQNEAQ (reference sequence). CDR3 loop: CASSLERMVGGYTF. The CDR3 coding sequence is TGTGCCAGCAGCTTAGAGAGGATGGTTGGTGGCTACACCTTC.

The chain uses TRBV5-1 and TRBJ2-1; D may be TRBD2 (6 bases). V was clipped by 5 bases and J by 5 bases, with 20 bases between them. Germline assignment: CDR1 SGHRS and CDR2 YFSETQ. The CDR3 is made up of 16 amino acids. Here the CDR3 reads CASSSPGRTTNNEQFF. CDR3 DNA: TGCGCCAGCAGTTCTCCGGGACGGACTACCAACAATGAGCAGTTCTTC.

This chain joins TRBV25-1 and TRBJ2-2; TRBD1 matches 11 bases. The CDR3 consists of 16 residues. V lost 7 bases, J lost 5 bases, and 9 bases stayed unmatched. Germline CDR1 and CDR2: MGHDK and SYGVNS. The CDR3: CASTADRGPVTGELFF. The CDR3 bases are TGTGCCAGCACTGCGGACAGGGGGCCGGTTACCGGGGAGCTGTTTTTT. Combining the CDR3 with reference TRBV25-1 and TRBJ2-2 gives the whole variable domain EADIYQTPRYLVIGTGKKITLECSQTMGHDKMYWYQQDPGMELHLIHYSYGVNSTEKGDLSSESTVSRIRTEHFPLTLESARPSHTSQYLCASTADRGPVTGELFFGEGSRLTVL.

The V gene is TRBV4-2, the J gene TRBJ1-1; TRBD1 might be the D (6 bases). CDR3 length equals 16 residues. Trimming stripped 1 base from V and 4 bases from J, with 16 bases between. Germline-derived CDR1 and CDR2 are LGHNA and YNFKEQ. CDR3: CASSQGHAGRGTEAFF. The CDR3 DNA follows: TGTGCCAGCAGCCAAGGGCACGCTGGCAGGGGCACTGAAGCTTTCTTT.

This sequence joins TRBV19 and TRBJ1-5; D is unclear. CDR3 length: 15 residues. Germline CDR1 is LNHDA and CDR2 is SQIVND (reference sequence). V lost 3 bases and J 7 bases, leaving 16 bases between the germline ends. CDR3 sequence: CASSISGHLRQPQHF. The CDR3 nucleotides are TGTGCCAGTAGTATTAGCGGGCACCTAAGGCAGCCCCAGCATTTT.

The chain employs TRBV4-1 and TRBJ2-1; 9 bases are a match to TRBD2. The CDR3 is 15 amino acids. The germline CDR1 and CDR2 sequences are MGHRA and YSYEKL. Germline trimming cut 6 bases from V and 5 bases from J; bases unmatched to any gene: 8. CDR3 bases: TGCGCCAGCAGAGGACTAGCGAGCGCAAACAATGAGCAGTTCTTC. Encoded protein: CASRGLASANNEQFF.